The 25 T cell receptor beta chains below all came from one sample that was sequenced in a study of CD4 and CD8 cells across lung adenocarcinoma regions. TCRdb reanalysed the PCR reads using MiXCR and keeps one entry per CDR3 protein. The table lists thousands of distinct CDR3 sequences, approximately 60% of them singletons. What was sequenced was CD4+ T cells from the center of a lung tumor. The receptors were sampled from a male donor with lung adenocarcinoma. The CD4 and CD8 labels of this study may be unreliable.

The chain has TRBV12-3 or TRBV12-4 and TRBJ2-1; D remains ambiguous. The CDR3 is 14 residues long. With 1 base removed from V and 10 bases from J, the gap between germline ends came to 14 bases. This CDR3 is CASSLGGVTYEQFF. CDR3 DNA: TGTGCCAGCAGTTTAGGCGGAGTGACCTACGAGCAGTTCTTC.

The rearrangement uses TRBV7-8 and TRBJ2-2; perhaps TRBD1 as D (5 bases). The CDR3 has 13 residues. V lost 5 bases to trimming and J lost 6 bases, with 10 bases between them. Germline V gene sequence: CDR1 SGHVS, CDR2 FQNEAQ. The CDR3 DNA sequence: TGTGCCAGCAGCATAACGACAGCCGGGGAGCTGTTTTTT. It is translated as CASSITTAGELFF.

This clonotype was detected a few times. The chain carries TRBV3-1 and TRBJ1-5; D is uncertain. Trimming removed 4 bases from V and 3 bases from J, with 10 bases in between. CDR1 and CDR2 (germline): LGHDT, YNNKEL (reference sequence). The CDR3 is made up of 14 amino acids. The CDR3 region has the DNA TGTGCCAGCAGCCCGGAGGTTTCCAATCAGCCCCAGCATTTT. Residues: CASSPEVSNQPQHF.

The V and J genes are TRBV6-1 and TRBJ2-1; possible D gene TRBD2, 5 bases. In germline, CDR1 is MNHNS, CDR2 SASEGT. The CDR3 is 12 residues long. V lost 6 bases and J lost 5, with 8 bases in between. CDR3 protein: CASSSGNNEQFF. CDR3 coding DNA: TGTGCCAGCAGCTCGGGAAACAATGAGCAGTTCTTC.

This clonotype was seen only once. Mismatch with germline at one junction end may stem from a read error. The V call is TRBV6-1, the J call TRBJ2-3; D is perhaps TRBD1 (6 bases). Germline-derived CDR1 and CDR2 are MNHNS and SASEGT. The length of the CDR3 is 13 residues. This CDR3 is CASSRRGTETQYF. The CDR3 DNA reads TGTGCCAGCAGTCGCAGGGGAACAGAGACGCAGTATTTC.

Note on this clonotype: Its ends do not fully match the called genes, so a read error is possible. V is TRBV6-5 and J is TRBJ2-7; 9 nucleotides line up with TRBD1. CDR1 and CDR2 from the germline V gene are MNHEY and SVGAGI. The CDR3 runs 16 residues. CDR3 in amino acids: CASRLGTGKGLDEPYF. As DNA, the CDR3 is TGTGCCAGCAGACTCGGGACAGGGAAAGGTTTGGACGAGCCGTACTTC.

The rearrangement links TRBV18 to TRBJ1-2; 9 bases fit TRBD1. Germline V gene sequence: CDR1 KGHSH, CDR2 LQKENI. This CDR3 region has 15 residues. V lost 3 bases, J lost 1 base, and 3 bases stayed unmatched. The CDR3 nucleotides read TGTGCCAGCTCACCGGGACAGGGCCTTAACTATGGCTACACCTTC. Encoded protein: CASSPGQGLNYGYTF. Based on the CDR3 plus reference TRBV18 and TRBJ1-2, the full variable domain is NAGVMQNPRHLVRRRGQEARLRCSPMKGHSHVYWYRQLPEEGLKFMVYLQKENIIDESGMPKERFSAEFPKEGPSILRIQQVVRGDSAAYFCASSPGQGLNYGYTFGSGTRLTVV.

The chain is built from TRBV12-3 or TRBV12-4 and TRBJ2-5; 9 nucleotides align to TRBD1. Matching the DNA end better, TRBJ2-7 makes the J call doubtful. The CDR3 runs 13 residues. CDR3 region: CASRRTGDYEQYF. The DNA of the CDR3 is TGTGCCAGCAGAAGGACAGGGGACTACGAGCAGTACTTC.

With regard to this clonotype: Given a much more abundant clone one base away, this may be a read error. The chain uses TRBV6-1 and TRBJ2-1; 12 bases map to TRBD2. The germline V gene has CDR1 MNHNS and CDR2 SASEGT. This CDR3 has 14 amino acids. The trim removed 4 bases at V and 13 bases at J, leaving 8 bases unmatched. The CDR3 loop reads CASSVTSGSAAQFF. The CDR3 nucleotides read TGTGCCAGCAGTGTGACTAGCGGGAGTGCAGCCCAGTTCTTC.

Comments on this clonotype: One end of the junction is discordant with germline, which a read error may explain. V is TRBV7-6 and J is TRBJ2-4; D is undetermined. The CDR3 is 14 amino acids. CDR1 and CDR2 from the germline V gene are SGHVS and FNYEAQ. The CDR3 bases are TGTGCCAGCTCGGTGCTGATGGAAAAAAACACTCAGTATTTC. Translating it yields CASSVLMEKNTQYF.

The chain carries TRBV30 and TRBJ2-2, with D possibly matching TRBD2 (6 bases). The CDR3 sequence is 15 residues long. V shed 1 base and J shed 6 bases, with 15 bases lying between them. Germline V gene data show CDR1 as GTSNPN and CDR2 as SVGIG (reference sequence). CDR3 sequence reads: CAWSGTISGAGELFF. In nucleotides, the CDR3 is TGTGCCTGGAGTGGGACTATCTCTGGGGCCGGGGAGCTGTTTTTT. Supplemented by reference TRBV30 and TRBJ2-2, the full variable domain reads SQTIHQWPATLVQPVGSPLSLECTVEGTSNPNLYWYRQAAGRGLQLLFYSVGIGQISSEVPQNLSASRPQDRQFILSSKKLLLSDSGFYLCAWSGTISGAGELFFGEGSRLTVL.

The J gene is TRBJ1-2, the V gene TRBV6-5; no firm D call. V lost 2 bases to trimming and J lost 5 bases, with 15 bases between them. The germline V gene has CDR1 MNHEY and CDR2 SVGAGI. The CDR3 is 15 residues long. In DNA, the CDR3 is TGTGCCAGCAGTTACGAGGCAGGTGATTTATATGGCTACACCTTC. Translated, it gives CASSYEAGDLYGYTF.

This clonotype was recorded a few times. V usage is TRBV6-1 and J usage is TRBJ1-2; 10 bases fit TRBD1. V dropped 6 bases and J dropped 4; count of bases not matched to a gene: 11. In germline, CDR1 is MNHNS, CDR2 SASEGT. The CDR3 runs 16 residues. The CDR3 sequence is CASSVVTGTGAYGYTF. The CDR3 DNA reads as TGTGCCAGCAGCGTGGTAACCGGGACAGGGGCCTATGGCTACACCTTC.

DNA of the CDR3: TGTGCCAGCAGTGAGATGGCCCCTCGGGAGACCCAGTACTTC. It encodes CASSEMAPRETQYF. The chain combines TRBV6-1 with TRBJ2-1; no clear D gene. The J call may be faulty, since TRBJ2-5 better matches the DNA end. The CDR3 sequence is 14 residues long. The germline V gene has CDR1 MNHNS and CDR2 SASEGT.

J is TRBJ1-5 and V is TRBV7-2, with D possibly TRBD1 on 6 matching bases. Germline CDR1 SGHTA, CDR2 FQGNSA. Trimming left V 7 bases short and J 7 bases short, with 14 bases between. The CDR3 totals 13 residues. CDR3 in DNA: TGTGCCAGCACCGTACAGGGAGGACAGCCCCAGCATTTT. Translation gives CASTVQGGQPQHF.

This clonotype was picked up a small number of times. The chain couples TRBV3-1 to TRBJ1-2, with TRBD1 as a possible D gene (5 bases). Per germline, CDR1 LGHDT and CDR2 YNNKEL (reference sequence). V was cut by 1 base and J by 0 bases, with 9 bases left in between. The CDR3 runs 15 residues. The CDR3 reads CASSQGGRANYGYTF. The CDR3 DNA reads TGTGCCAGCAGCCAAGGGGGCAGGGCTAACTATGGCTACACCTTC.

This clonotype was observed a handful of times. CDR3: CAIRASGRATDTQYF. The CDR3, as DNA: TGTGCCATCAGGGCTAGCGGGAGGGCCACAGATACGCAGTATTTT. V is TRBV10-3 and J is TRBJ2-3; 12 nucleotides agree with TRBD2. Germline-derived CDR1 and CDR2 are ENHRY and SYGVKD. The CDR3 has 15 amino acids. Trimming removed 6 bases from V and 2 bases from J; junction bases left unmatched: 3.

Only a few counts were recorded for this clonotype. The chain uses TRBV6-5 and TRBJ2-3, with D perhaps given as TRBD1 or TRBD2 (6 bases each). Per germline, CDR1 MNHEY and CDR2 SVGAGI. The CDR3 extends over 17 amino acids. The ends were cut back, 2 bases at V and 3 bases at J, with 18 bases in the middle. This chain's CDR3 is CASSYPVSGGRTDTQYF. The DNA for the CDR3 is TGTGCCAGCAGTTACCCGGTCTCTGGGGGGCGTACAGATACGCAGTATTTT.

This clonotype is labeled medium-sized (0.01 to 0.1%). V gene TRBV6-1 combines with J gene TRBJ2-1, with a possible D match to TRBD1 (6 bases). CDR3 length equals 14 residues. Trimming removed 3 bases from V and 9 bases from J, with 15 bases in between. The germline V gene encodes CDR1 MNHNS and CDR2 SASEGT. The CDR3 region has the DNA TGTGCCAGCAGTGACAGGGGCGCTTCGGCTGAGCAGTTCTTC. It yields the protein CASSDRGASAEQFF.

The rearrangement uses TRBV10-3 and TRBJ2-4; TRBD2 matches at 9 bases. Germline V gene data show CDR1 as ENHRY and CDR2 as SYGVKD. The CDR3 totals 15 residues. V shed 6 bases, J shed 13 bases, and the junction held 16 bases outside the gene matches. The CDR3 spells CAIRAGGRAKDTQYF. CDR3 in DNA: TGTGCCATCAGGGCGGGGGGGAGAGCCAAAGACACGCAGTACTTC.

This clonotype has more than one count but fewer than ten. The chain joins TRBV3-1 to TRBJ1-1; D is possibly TRBD1 (6 bases). This CDR3 comprises 14 residues. CDR1 is LGHDT and CDR2 is YNNKEL in the germline V gene (reference sequence). V dropped 3 bases and J dropped 1 base, with 9 bases sitting between them. Here the CDR3 reads CASSQGHSNTEAFF. The CDR3 DNA sequence: TGTGCCAGCAGCCAGGGACACTCGAACACTGAAGCTTTCTTT.

This clonotype was recorded only once. This chain joins TRBV5-1 and TRBJ2-1; a weak D match, TRBD2 (6 bases). The closer fit of TRBJ2-5 to the DNA end suggests the J call may be wrong. Germline assignment: CDR1 SGHRS and CDR2 YFSETQ. The CDR3 runs 15 residues. The CDR3 region has the DNA TGCGCCAGCAGCTCCCAAGCGGGCATTGCAGAGACCCAGTACTTC. Its translation: CASSSQAGIAETQYF.

This clonotype was counted between two and nine times. The rearrangement links TRBV7-8 to TRBJ2-7; D is possibly TRBD2 (6 bases). Germline V gene data show CDR1 as SGHVS and CDR2 as FQNEAQ. V was shortened by 5 bases and J by 2 bases, with 10 bases between the two germline ends. There are 13 residues in the CDR3. The CDR3 here is CASSPRRAYEQYF. CDR3 coding DNA: TGTGCCAGCAGCCCGCGGAGGGCCTACGAGCAGTACTTC.

The chain carries TRBV10-2 and TRBJ2-3, with D tentatively TRBD1 or TRBD2 (5 bases each). Trimming shortened V by 6 bases and J by 0 bases, and 10 bases separated the two germline ends. CDR1 WSHSY and CDR2 SAAADI come from the germline V gene. CDR3 length: 14 residues. The CDR3 sequence: CASRGVGSTDTQYF. CDR3 coding DNA: TGCGCCAGCAGGGGGGTAGGCAGCACAGATACGCAGTATTTT.

The sample holds a few counts of this clonotype. CDR3 protein: CASSRGALMSTDTQYF. Written as DNA, the CDR3 is TGTGCCAGCAGCAGAGGCGCTCTAATGTCCACAGATACCCAGTACTTC. V gene TRBV6-1 combines with J gene TRBJ2-5; no clear D. V lost 6 bases and J 8 bases, leaving 25 bases between the germline ends. Germline V gene lookup returns CDR1 MNHNS and CDR2 SASEGT. CDR3 length: 16 amino acids.